This entry describes one TCR beta chain. A multiplex PCR was run with 60 Vbeta primers and 13 Jbeta primers. The protocol was immunoSEQ multiplex PCR, while the TCRdb copy is restricted to in-frame clones and leaves out a portion. The data hold under 200,000 clones, with roughly 85% observed a single time. The entry originates in a study of cytomegalovirus exposure and HLA in healthy donors. CDR1 and CDR2 (germline): SEHNR, FQNEAQ (reference sequence). This CDR3 has 14 residues. Unmatched junction bases numbered 5, after V lost 5 bases and J lost 5 bases. The clonotype originates from a man aged 40-50 years in good health and CMV-seronegative. The chain uses TRBV7-9 and TRBJ1-1; the match to TRBD1 covers 10 bases. The specimen sequenced was PBMCs. The CDR3 region is CASSATGGRTEAFF. DNA for the CDR3: TGTGCCAGCAGCGCGACAGGGGGCCGGACTGAAGCTTTCTTT. The full variable domain, in which reference TRBV7-9 and TRBJ1-1 provide the parts outside the CDR3, is DTGVSQNPRHKITKRGQNVTFRCDPISEHNRLYWYRQTLGQGPEFLTYFQNEAQLEKSRLLSDRFSAERPKGSFSTLEIQRTEQGDSAMYLCASSATGGRTEAFFGQGTRLTVV.